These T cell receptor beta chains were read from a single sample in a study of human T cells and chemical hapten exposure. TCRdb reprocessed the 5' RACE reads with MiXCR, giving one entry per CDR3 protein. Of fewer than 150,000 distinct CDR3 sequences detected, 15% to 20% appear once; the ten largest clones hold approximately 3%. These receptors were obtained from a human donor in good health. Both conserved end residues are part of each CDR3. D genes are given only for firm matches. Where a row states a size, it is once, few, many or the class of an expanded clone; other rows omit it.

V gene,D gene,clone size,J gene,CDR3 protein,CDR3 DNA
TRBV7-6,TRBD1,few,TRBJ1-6,CASSSTTGAGGNSPLHF,TGTGCCAGCAGCTCAACGACAGGGGCCGGGGGTAATTCACCCCTCCACTTT
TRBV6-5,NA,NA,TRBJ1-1,CASSHTGRERPTEAFF,TGTGCCAGCAGCCACACCGGCAGGGAAAGGCCAACTGAAGCTTTCTTT
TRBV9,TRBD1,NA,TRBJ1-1,CASSVQPGQGAAEAFF,TGTGCCAGCAGCGTACAACCGGGACAGGGGGCGGCTGAAGCTTTCTTT
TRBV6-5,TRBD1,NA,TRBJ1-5,CASSTDRGSNQPQHF,TGTGCCAGCAGCACTGACAGGGGAAGCAATCAGCCCCAGCATTTT
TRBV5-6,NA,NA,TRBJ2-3,CASSSLAQRTDTQYF,TGTGCCAGCAGCTCACTAGCACAGCGCACAGATACGCAGTATTTT
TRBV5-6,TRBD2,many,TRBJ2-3,CASSLGLAGADTQYF,TGTGCCAGCAGCTTGGGACTAGCTGGGGCAGATACGCAGTATTTT
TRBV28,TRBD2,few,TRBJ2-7,CASSLRTSGYEQYF,TGTGCCAGCAGTTTAAGGACTAGCGGCTACGAGCAGTACTTC
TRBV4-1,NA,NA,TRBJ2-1,CASSQDLGSGHMVEQFF,TGCGCCAGCAGCCAAGATCTTGGTTCAGGGCACATGGTTGAGCAGTTCTTC
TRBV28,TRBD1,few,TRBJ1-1,CASSSGTAKNTEAFF,TGTGCCAGCAGTTCCGGGACAGCGAAGAACACTGAAGCTTTCTTT
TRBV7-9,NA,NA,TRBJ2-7,CASSLTPDGTYEQYF,TGTGCCAGCAGCCTAACGCCCGACGGGACCTACGAGCAGTACTTC
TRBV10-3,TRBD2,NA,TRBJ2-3,CAIGDLAGPSTDTQYF,TGTGCCATCGGGGATTTAGCGGGGCCTAGCACAGATACGCAGTATTTT
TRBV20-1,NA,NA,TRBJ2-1,CSARTFSGPTYNEQFF,TGCAGTGCTAGAACGTTTTCGGGACCAACCTACAATGAGCAGTTCTTC
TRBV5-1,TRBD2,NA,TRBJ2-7,CASSLPASGGATSYEQYF,TGCGCCAGCAGCTTGCCAGCCTCCGGGGGGGCGACCTCCTACGAGCAGTACTTC
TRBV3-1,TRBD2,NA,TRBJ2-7,CASSLTLATYEQYF,TGTGCCAGCAGCCTTACACTAGCGACCTACGAGCAGTACTTC
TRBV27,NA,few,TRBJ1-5,CASSIRRGGNQPQHF,TGTGCCAGCAGCATACGGCGGGGAGGCAATCAGCCCCAGCATTTT
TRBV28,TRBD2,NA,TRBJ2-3,CASSLGLTTDTQYF,TGTGCCAGCAGTTTGGGACTAACTACAGATACGCAGTATTTT
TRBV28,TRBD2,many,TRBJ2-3,CASSYTLAGLTDTQYF,TGTGCCAGCAGCTACACTCTAGCGGGACTCACAGATACGCAGTATTTT
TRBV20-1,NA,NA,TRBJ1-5,CSARPGHLTNQPQHF,TGCAGTGCTAGACCGGGACACCTAACAAATCAGCCCCAGCATTTT
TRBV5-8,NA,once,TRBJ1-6,CASNLVGGREGSPLHF,TGTGCCAGCAACTTGGTCGGCGGCAGGGAGGGTTCACCCCTCCACTTT
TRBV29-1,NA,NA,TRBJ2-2,CSVDPGCMAGELFF,TGCAGCGTTGACCCGGGATGTATGGCCGGGGAGCTGTTTTTT
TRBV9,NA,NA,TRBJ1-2,CASSFSPRTEYTF,TGTGCCAGCAGCTTCTCCCCCAGGACAGAGTACACCTTC
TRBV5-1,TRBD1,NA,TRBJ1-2,CASSLGRGQLYGYTF,TGCGCCAGCAGCTTGGGGCGGGGACAGCTCTATGGCTACACCTTC
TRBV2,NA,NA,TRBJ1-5,CASNPEGGSQPQHF,TGTGCCAGCAACCCTGAGGGGGGTTCCCAGCCCCAGCATTTT
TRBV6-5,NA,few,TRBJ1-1,CASSYWATGNTEAFF,TGTGCCAGCAGTTACTGGGCGACGGGTAACACTGAAGCTTTCTTT
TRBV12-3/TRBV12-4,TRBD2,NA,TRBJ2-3,CASSPLGHSGRSTDTQYF,TGTGCCAGCAGTCCTCTGGGCCATAGCGGGAGAAGCACAGATACGCAGTATTTT
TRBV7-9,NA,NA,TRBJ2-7,CASSPLPSSYEQYF,TGTGCCAGCAGCCCTCTCCCGAGCTCCTACGAGCAGTACTTC
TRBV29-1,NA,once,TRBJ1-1,CSALLNRADAFF,TGCAGCGCCCTCTTAAACAGGGCAGATGCTTTCTTT
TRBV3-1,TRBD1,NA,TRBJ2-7,CASSQGQGFRSEQYF,TGTGCCAGCAGCCAAGGACAGGGGTTTCGGTCCGAGCAGTACTTC
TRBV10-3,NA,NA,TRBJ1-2,CAISLLAENYGYTF,TGTGCCATCAGTTTATTGGCGGAAAACTATGGCTACACCTTC
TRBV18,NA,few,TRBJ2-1,CASSPGPASYNEQFF,TGTGCCAGCTCCCCCGGTCCTGCTTCCTACAATGAGCAGTTCTTC
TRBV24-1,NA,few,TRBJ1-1,CATSVWATVAEAFF,TGTGCCACCAGTGTCTGGGCGACGGTCGCTGAAGCTTTCTTT
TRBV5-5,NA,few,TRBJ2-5,CASSLGPETQYF,TGTGCCAGCAGCTTGGGGCCAGAGACCCAGTACTTC